The 32 T cell receptor beta chains listed next were all sequenced from one sample in a study of T-cell reconstitution after alpha-beta-depleted transplantation in children. Unique molecular identifiers tagged the TCRbeta library. Each CDR3 protein is one row after TCRdb ran MiXCR on the PCR reads. The sample carries a few hundred thousand distinct CDR3 sequences, more than 7.5% recorded once. Sequences were derived from PBMCs from the stem cell graft donor, sampled from the stem cell graft. The receptors stem from a human donor who donated a stem cell graft to a child with SCID.

This clonotype was counted ten times or more. The chain has TRBV27 and TRBJ1-1; D ambiguous. V dropped 2 bases and J dropped 11 bases, with 15 bases sitting between them. The CDR3 has 13 amino acids. Germline CDR1 MNHEY, CDR2 SMNVEV (reference sequence). CDR3 coding DNA: TGTGCCAGCAGTTTAGGGAGCCTGAGCCAGGCTTTCTTT. Protein product: CASSLGSLSQAFF.

This clonotype was seen a handful of times. The chain couples TRBV5-1 to TRBJ2-2; 9 nucleotides match TRBD2. CDR3 length: 15 residues. V gave up 0 bases and J gave up 4 bases; unmatched junction bases: 1. The germline CDR1 and CDR2 sequences are SGHRS and YFSETQ. The DNA of the CDR3 is TGCGCCAGCAGCTTGGCGACTAGCGGCACCGGGGAGCTGTTTTTT. Residues: CASSLATSGTGELFF.

Concerning this clonotype itself: Just one base apart from a much larger clone, this may be a read error. J is TRBJ2-1 and V is TRBV27; 11 positions agree with TRBD2. The CDR3 is made up of 14 amino acids. Germline V gives CDR1 MNHEY, CDR2 SMNVEV (reference sequence). The CDR3 loop reads CASRLAGANNVQFF. CDR3 coding DNA: TGTGCCAGCAGACTAGCGGGGGCGAACAATGTGCAGTTCTTC.

The table lists this clonotype with a few counts. This sequence joins TRBV9 and TRBJ1-2; 9 bases align to TRBD1. The trim removed 3 bases at V and 8 bases at J, leaving 17 bases unmatched. The CDR3 is made up of 17 amino acids. The germline V gene has CDR1 SGDLS and CDR2 YYNGEE. Here the CDR3 reads CASSGRVGRTGAGGYTF. Here the CDR3 DNA reads TGTGCCAGCAGCGGTCGGGTAGGAAGGACAGGGGCAGGGGGCTACACCTTC.

This clonotype showed up many times. The V gene is TRBV12-3 or TRBV12-4, the J gene TRBJ1-2, with D hard to call. V was trimmed by 6 bases and J by 6 bases, leaving 11 bases between them. The CDR3 runs 12 residues. The CDR3 DNA reads as TGTGCCAGCAGCACCAGGACCGATGGCTACACCTTC. Translation gives CASSTRTDGYTF.

The V and J genes are TRBV7-2 and TRBJ2-3, with D possibly TRBD2 on 6 matching bases. Trimming cost V 2 bases and J 2 bases, with 14 bases left between them. The germline V gene encodes CDR1 SGHTA and CDR2 FQGNSA. The CDR3 runs to 16 residues. The CDR3 coding sequence is TGTGCCAGCAGCTTACCCCGGGGGATGTTCACAGATACGCAGTATTTT. Encoded protein: CASSLPRGMFTDTQYF.

This clonotype was seen ten or more times. The CDR3 sequence is CASSYGTGAPLMNTEAFF. DNA of the CDR3: TGTGCCAGCAGTTACGGGACAGGGGCGCCGTTAATGAACACTGAAGCTTTCTTT. The chain has TRBV6-2 or TRBV6-3 and TRBJ1-1; TRBD1 matches 10 bases. There are 18 residues in the CDR3. Per germline, CDR1 MNHEY and CDR2 SVGEGT. J gave up 0 bases and V 2 bases, and 9 bases lay outside the gene matches.

This clonotype has ten or more counts. The genes are TRBV27 and TRBJ2-3; TRBD1 matches 11 bases. The CDR3 sequence is 16 residues long. V dropped 6 bases and J dropped 2; count of bases not matched to a gene: 7. CDR1 MNHEY and CDR2 SMNVEV come from the germline V gene (reference sequence). CDR3 bases: TGTGCCAGCAGCCCGGGACAGGGGGAATTCACAGATACGCAGTATTTT. Protein product: CASSPGQGEFTDTQYF.

The table lists this clonotype with many counts. The rearrangement uses TRBV28 and TRBJ2-2, with 7 bases lining up with TRBD1. V shed 4 bases and J 6 bases; nucleotides not matched to a gene: 8. Germline CDR1 reads MDHEN; CDR2 reads SYDVKM. The length of the CDR3 is 15 residues. DNA of the CDR3: TGTGCCAGCAGTTCAGACAGGGCCTTTGCCGGGGAGCTGTTTTTT. It codes for CASSSDRAFAGELFF. Based on the CDR3 plus reference TRBV28 and TRBJ2-2, the full variable domain is DVKVTQSSRYLVKRTGEKVFLECVQDMDHENMFWYRQDPGLGLRLIYFSYDVKMKEKGDIPEGYSVSREKKERFSLILESASTNQTSMYLCASSSDRAFAGELFFGEGSRLTVL.

There are many counts of this clonotype. This chain joins TRBV4-3 and TRBJ2-3; the match to TRBD2 covers 7 bases. With V trimmed by 0 bases and J by 0 bases, 6 bases remained unmatched. Germline V gene data show CDR1 as LGHNA and CDR2 as YSLEER. CDR3 size: 17 residues. CDR3 residues: CASSQDREGFSTDTQYF. The CDR3 coding sequence is TGCGCCAGCAGCCAAGACAGGGAGGGATTTAGCACAGATACGCAGTATTTT.

The table lists this clonotype with many counts. The CDR3 spells CASSYWLGRRGPDTQYF. The CDR3 nucleotides are TGTGCCAGCAGTTACTGGTTGGGGCGCCGAGGCCCAGATACGCAGTATTTT. The chain uses TRBV6-2 or TRBV6-3 and TRBJ2-3; possible D gene TRBD1, 5 bases. V lost 1 base and J 4 bases, leaving 18 bases between the germline ends. The CDR3 has 17 amino acids. Germline CDR1 MNHEY, CDR2 SVGEGT.

This clonotype occurred a few times. The chain couples TRBV6-1 to TRBJ2-5; tentative D call: TRBD1 (5 bases). Germline CDR1 and CDR2: MNHNS and SASEGT. The length of the CDR3 is 15 residues. The ends were cut back, 7 bases at V and 2 bases at J, with 17 bases in the middle. The CDR3 region is CASNRGREGQETQYF. As DNA, the CDR3 is TGTGCCAGCAATAGGGGCAGGGAAGGGCAAGAGACCCAGTACTTC.

This clonotype was picked up many times. The CDR3 bases are TGTGCCAGCAGTTTACGGGGTACATCCCCAAATGAGCAGTTCTTC. It encodes CASSLRGTSPNEQFF. The rearrangement joins TRBV12-3 or TRBV12-4 to TRBJ2-1; D possibly corresponds to TRBD2 (5 bases). Trimming removed 2 bases at V and 7 bases at J, with 15 bases between. CDR3 size: 15 residues.

The table lists this clonotype with a few counts. The chain is built from TRBV7-2 and TRBJ2-5, with no clear D. The CDR3 runs to 11 residues. Germline loops: CDR1 SGHTA, CDR2 FQGNSA. Trimming removed 2 bases from V and 11 bases from J, with 9 bases in between. The CDR3 DNA is TGTGCCAGCAGCTTATCACACAATCAGTACTTC. Its protein product is CASSLSHNQYF.

The sample holds many counts of this clonotype. V gene TRBV12-3 or TRBV12-4 combines with J gene TRBJ2-1; 13 bases agree with TRBD2. The CDR3 extends over 17 amino acids. Trimming at V came to 5 bases and at J to 2 bases, leaving 6 bases not matched to a gene. This chain's CDR3 is CASSGRTSGGTYNEQFF. CDR3 nucleotide sequence: TGTGCCAGCAGTGGACGGACTAGCGGGGGAACCTACAATGAGCAGTTCTTC.

This clonotype was detected ten times or more. CDR3 region: CASSAGQGLIQETQYF. For the CDR3, the DNA is TGTGCCAGCAGCGCGGGACAGGGGCTTATACAAGAGACCCAGTACTTC. J is TRBJ2-5 and V is TRBV9, with 10 bases fitting TRBD1. Germline V gene sequence: CDR1 SGDLS, CDR2 YYNGEE. With V trimmed by 3 bases and J by 2 bases, 7 bases remained unmatched. CDR3 length: 16 residues. The complete variable domain, with remaining parts taken from reference TRBV9 and TRBJ2-5, reads DSGVTQTPKHLITATGQRVTLRCSPRSGDLSVYWYQQSLDQGLQFLIQYYNGEERAKGNILERFSAQQFPDLHSELNLSSLELGDSALYFCASSAGQGLIQETQYFGPGTRLLVL.

This clonotype was picked up many times. The chain is built from TRBV4-2 and TRBJ1-1; possibly TRBD1 for D (6 bases). Per the germline V gene, CDR1 is LGHNA and CDR2 is YNFKEQ. This CDR3 spans 15 amino acids. V gave up 1 base and J gave up 3 bases, with 12 bases separating them. The CDR3 nucleotides are TGTGCCAGCAGCCAAGTTCAGGAGGGGGACACTGAAGCTTTCTTT. This encodes CASSQVQEGDTEAFF.

This clonotype was seen ten or more times. The V and J genes are TRBV27 and TRBJ2-1, with 10 bases aligning to TRBD1. The CDR3 has 15 residues. The V gene end was trimmed by 7 bases and the J gene end by 4 bases; junction bases not matched to a gene: 7. CDR1 and CDR2 from the germline V gene are MNHEY and SMNVEV (reference sequence). CDR3 coding DNA: TGTGCCAGCAAGATAGACAGGGGGCAGTACAATGAGCAGTTCTTC. Its translation: CASKIDRGQYNEQFF.

The sample holds many counts of this clonotype. In DNA, the CDR3 is TGCGCCAGCAGCCAATCAGGGCAACTCTACAATGAGCAGTTCTTC. This translates into CASSQSGQLYNEQFF. This chain links TRBV5-1 with TRBJ2-1, with D perhaps TRBD1 (5 bases). This CDR3 comprises 15 residues. Deletions cut 4 bases from V and 3 bases from J, with 14 bases between. Germline lookup yields CDR1 SGHRS and CDR2 YFSETQ.

There are many counts of this clonotype. The genes are TRBV4-1 and TRBJ2-7; TRBD2 is a possible D gene (6 bases). The ends were cut back, 5 bases at V and 7 bases at J, with 12 bases in the middle. The CDR3 extends over 12 amino acids. Germline CDR1 reads MGHRA; CDR2 reads YSYEKL. The CDR3 region is CASSAGGREQYF. CDR3 DNA sequence: TGCGCCAGCAGCGCTGGAGGGAGAGAGCAGTACTTC.

This clonotype appeared many times. The chain uses TRBV11-2 and TRBJ2-2; D may be TRBD1 (6 bases). V lost 3 bases to trimming and J lost 1 base, with 9 bases between them. Germline loops: CDR1 SGHAT, CDR2 FQNNGV. CDR3 size: 15 residues. For the CDR3, the DNA is TGTGCCAGCAGCTTCGGACAGTGGAACACCGGGGAGCTGTTTTTT. Protein sequence: CASSFGQWNTGELFF.

This clonotype showed up many times. V is TRBV5-1 and J is TRBJ2-7; unclear D gene. Trimming stripped 4 bases from V and 0 bases from J, with 17 bases between. The germline V gene has CDR1 SGHRS and CDR2 YFSETQ. The CDR3 runs to 16 residues. For the CDR3, the DNA is TGCGCCAGCAGCCGCGCACAAGGCCCGAGCTCCTACGAGCAGTACTTC. It yields the protein CASSRAQGPSSYEQYF.

This clonotype was picked up many times. This chain links TRBV6-5 with TRBJ2-7; the D gene could be TRBD1 or TRBD2 (5 bases each). The germline V and J ends were trimmed by 5 bases and 2 bases, with 10 bases remaining between them. In germline, CDR1 is MNHEY, CDR2 SVGAGI. There are 13 residues in the CDR3. The DNA of the CDR3 is TGTGCCAGCAGTCGGGACCGAACCTACGAGCAGTACTTC. Translated: CASSRDRTYEQYF.

The chain has TRBV29-1 and TRBJ2-7; 10 positions agree with TRBD2. The CDR3 is 15 residues long. CDR1 is SQVTM and CDR2 is ANQGSEA in the germline V gene. The V segment lost 3 bases and the J segment 6 bases; nucleotides outside the gene matches: 11. Here the CDR3 reads CSVEVKRLAGAEQYF. CDR3 nucleotides: TGCAGCGTTGAGGTCAAGAGGCTAGCGGGAGCCGAGCAGTACTTC.

This clonotype was seen at least ten times. The V gene is TRBV11-2, the J gene TRBJ2-5, with D tentatively TRBD1 (6 bases). The CDR3 consists of 15 residues. Germline CDR1 is SGHAT and CDR2 is FQNNGV. The V gene lost 2 bases and the J gene lost 2 bases, with 12 bases spanning the gap. The CDR3 is CASSLRLTGQETQYF. The DNA of the CDR3 is TGTGCCAGCAGCTTAAGGTTGACAGGTCAAGAGACCCAGTACTTC.

As concerns this clonotype: A read error may be the cause here, since a much bigger clone is one base away. The V gene is TRBV11-2, the J gene TRBJ2-7; 8 nucleotides agree with TRBD1. Germline V gene lookup returns CDR1 SGHAT and CDR2 FQNNGV. The CDR3 spans 16 residues. After removal of 3 bases from V and 0 bases from J, the junction contained 7 bases not matched to a gene. In DNA, the CDR3 is TGTGCCAGCAGCTTTCAGGGGGCCCTGCTCTCCTACGAGCAGTACTTC. Translation: CASSFQGALLSYEQYF.

This clonotype was counted many times. J is TRBJ1-5 and V is TRBV19; tentative D call: TRBD1 (5 bases). Germline values: CDR1 LNHDA, CDR2 SQIVND (reference sequence). Trimming shortened V by 6 bases and J by 0 bases, and 9 bases separated the two germline ends. The CDR3 runs to 14 residues. CDR3 amino acids: CASSRQYSNQPQHF. The CDR3 DNA follows: TGTGCCAGTAGCCGACAGTATAGCAATCAGCCCCAGCATTTT.

Regarding this clonotype: A clone one base away is much larger, so this may be a read error. The chain employs TRBV2 and TRBJ2-5; D possibly corresponds to TRBD1 (6 bases). CDR3 size: 13 residues. The germline gives CDR1 SNHLY, CDR2 FYNNEI. The CDR3 nucleotides read TGTGCCAGCAGAGACGACAGGATGGAGACCCAGCACTTC. Translating gives CASRDDRMETQHF.

This clonotype was counted ten times or more. This chain joins TRBV7-9 and TRBJ2-3, with 9 bases lining up with TRBD2. This CDR3 comprises 16 residues. V shed 0 bases, J shed 0 bases, and the junction held 1 base outside the gene matches. Germline lookup yields CDR1 SEHNR and CDR2 FQNEAQ (reference sequence). CDR3 in amino acids: CASSLATSGSTDTQYF. The CDR3 DNA reads TGTGCCAGCAGCTTAGCTACTAGCGGGAGCACAGATACGCAGTATTTT.

This clonotype has at least ten counts. V and J are TRBV12-3 or TRBV12-4 and TRBJ2-3; D is possibly TRBD2 (6 bases). V lost 3 bases and J lost 2, with 12 bases in between. The CDR3 loop spans 15 amino acids. The CDR3 DNA sequence: TGTGCCAGCAGTTTCGGGAGCGGACCCACAGATACGCAGTATTTT. The encoded protein is CASSFGSGPTDTQYF.

This clonotype was found many times. The rearrangement uses TRBV5-6 and TRBJ1-6, with D possibly matching TRBD1 (5 bases). V lost 6 bases to trimming and J lost 2 bases, with 15 bases between them. Germline V lookup: CDR1 SGHDT, CDR2 YYEEEE. The CDR3 covers 16 residues. The CDR3 region has the DNA TGTGCCAGCACCTGGGGGGGTCCCACCTATAATTCACCCCTCCACTTT. This codes for CASTWGGPTYNSPLHF. Full variable domain (missing parts from reference TRBV5-6 and TRBJ1-6): DAGVTQSPTHLIKTRGQQVTLRCSPKSGHDTVSWYQQALGQGPQFIFQYYEEEERQRGNFPDRFSGHQFPNYSSELNVNALLLGDSALYLCASTWGGPTYNSPLHFGNGTRLTVT.

This clonotype was seen repeatedly, ten times or more. The chain carries TRBV7-8 and TRBJ2-4, with 7 bases matching TRBD2. This CDR3 is built from 16 residues. J was trimmed by 1 base and V by 3 bases; bases with no gene match: 6. Germline values: CDR1 SGHVS, CDR2 FQNEAQ. The DNA of the CDR3 is TGTGCCAGCAGCTTGCTCGCGGGAGAGGCCAAAAACATTCAGTACTTC. Translation: CASSLLAGEAKNIQYF.